The rows below give T cell receptor beta chains drawn from one sample of a study of lymphopenia after photon versus proton radiotherapy. The assay was immunoSEQ multiplex PCR, and TCRdb's table has in-frame clones only and misses some. The sample comprises around 63,000 clones, around 86% of which are singletons, and 10% to 11% rests with the top ten. Sequenced material: peripheral blood, taken from a patient treated with proton-based radiotherapy. The receptor source for this set is a man at least 80 years old with esophageal cancer. The CDR3 runs from the conserved cysteine through the conserved F or W. The D gene is left open where the match is weak. Clone size is not always given. Where it is, it says once, few, many or a class for expanded clones.

>TRBD1|TRBV4-3|TRBJ2-2|NA
CASSQQTGGVYRRELFF
TGCGCCAGCAGCCAACAGACAGGGGGCGTTTATAGGCGGGAGCTGTTTTTT
>NA|TRBV30|TRBJ1-5|NA
CAWSVRGGIGSNQPQHF
TGTGCCTGGAGTGTACGGGGAGGGATCGGGAGCAATCAGCCCCAGCATTTT
>TRBD2|TRBV4-1|TRBJ2-2|NA
CASSPIPSGSSGGELFF
TGCGCCAGCAGCCCGATCCCTAGCGGGAGTTCCGGCGGGGAGCTGTTTTTT
>NA|TRBV6-5|TRBJ1-4|once
CASSQGLFNEKLFF
TGTGCCAGCAGTCAAGGGTTGTTCAATGAAAAACTGTTTTTT
>NA|TRBV7-6|TRBJ2-1|NA
CASSFRGAYNEQFF
TGTGCCAGCAGCTTTCGCGGCGCCTACAATGAGCAGTTCTTC
>NA|TRBV18|TRBJ2-6|NA
CASSQRTANSGANVLTF
TGTGCCAGCTCACAACGGACAGCAAACTCTGGGGCCAACGTCCTGACTTTC
>NA|TRBV7-8|TRBJ1-1|NA
CASSRDRGREAFF
TGTGCCAGCAGCCGGGACCGCGGGCGTGAAGCTTTCTTT
>TRBD1|TRBV29-1|TRBJ1-1|few
CSAAQGARTEAFF
TGCAGCGCTGCACAGGGGGCCAGGACTGAAGCTTTCTTT
>NA|TRBV19|TRBJ2-2|NA
CASSIRFMGTGELFF
TGTGCCAGTAGTATCCGGTTTATGGGGACCGGGGAGCTGTTTTTT
>NA|TRBV27|TRBJ1-2|NA
CASSYGGSSYGYTF
TGTGCCAGCAGTTACGGGGGCTCGAGCTATGGCTACACCTTC
>NA|TRBV5-4|TRBJ2-5|NA
CASSFLGRDPLQYF
TGTGCCAGCAGCTTTCTGGGCAGGGACCCTTTGCAGTACTTC
>NA|TRBV11-2|TRBJ1-5|once
CASSPQGSNQPQHF
TGTGCCAGCAGCCCACAGGGTAGCAATCAGCCCCAGCATTTT
>NA|TRBV5-4|TRBJ1-5|NA
CASSSRGDSNQPQHF
TGTGCCAGCAGCTCCAGGGGTGATAGCAATCAGCCCCAGCATTTT
>NA|TRBV4-1|TRBJ2-7|NA
CASSQVQGFNEQYF
TGCGCCAGCAGCCAAGTTCAGGGGTTCAACGAGCAGTACTTC
>TRBD2|TRBV5-1|TRBJ2-2|NA
CASSFLAGVRYTGELFF
TGCGCCAGCAGCTTCCTAGCGGGAGTAAGGTATACCGGGGAGCTGTTTTTT
>NA|TRBV5-1|TRBJ1-4|NA
CASSSIQGVDEKLFF
TGCGCCAGCAGCTCCATACAGGGTGTGGATGAAAAACTGTTTTTT
>TRBD1|TRBV7-2|TRBJ1-2|NA
CASTQPGAEGGPNGYTF
TGTGCCAGCACCCAGCCGGGGGCGGAAGGGGGCCCGAATGGCTACACCTTC
>NA|TRBV7-9|TRBJ1-5|few
CASSRGDQGNQPQHF
TGTGCCAGCAGCCGGGGGGATCAGGGCAATCAGCCCCAGCATTTT
>NA|TRBV6-5|TRBJ2-1|NA
CASSYLASQRYNEQFF
TGTGCCAGCAGTTACCTAGCTAGCCAACGATACAATGAGCAGTTCTTC
>TRBD2|TRBV9|TRBJ2-3|NA
CASSKGTSGSVTDTQYF
TGTGCCAGCAGCAAAGGGACTAGCGGGAGTGTCACAGATACGCAGTATTTT
>NA|TRBV16|TRBJ2-2|NA
CASSQQGYTGELFF
TGTGCCAGCAGCCAACAGGGTTACACCGGGGAGCTGTTTTTT
>NA|TRBV7-9|TRBJ2-7|once
CASSSGPNYEQYF
TGTGCCAGCAGTTCCGGGCCAAACTACGAGCAGTACTTC
>TRBD2|TRBV5-4|TRBJ2-2|few
CASSPQVGAGGTGELFF
TGTGCCAGCAGCCCCCAAGTCGGAGCGGGGGGCACCGGGGAGCTGTTTTTT
>NA|TRBV6-5|TRBJ2-5|NA
CASSYSQGRETQYF
TGTGCCAGCAGTTACTCGCAGGGGCGGGAGACCCAGTACTTC
>TRBD1|TRBV29-1|TRBJ2-5|NA
CSVKTGVETQYF
TGCAGCGTGAAGACAGGGGTAGAGACCCAGTACTTC
>NA|TRBV20-1|TRBJ2-1|NA
CSAREYNEQFF
TGCAGTGCTAGGGAGTACAATGAGCAGTTCTTC
>TRBD1|TRBV5-6|TRBJ2-7|NA
CASSSGTGAYEQYF
TGTGCCAGCAGCTCCGGGACAGGAGCCTACGAGCAGTACTTC
>NA|TRBV27|TRBJ2-7|NA
CASSLSLGGTLSYEQYF
TGTGCCAGCAGTTTATCCTTGGGTGGGACTCTCTCCTACGAGCAGTACTTC
>TRBD2|TRBV6-5|TRBJ2-5|NA
CASGTSAQETQYF
TGTGCCAGCGGGACTAGCGCTCAAGAGACCCAGTACTTC
>NA|TRBV5-1|TRBJ2-5|NA
CASSLGQLQETQYF
TGCGCCAGCAGCTTGGGACAGCTCCAAGAGACCCAGTACTTC
>TRBD1|TRBV29-1|TRBJ2-7|NA
CSVEEGNRGAYEQYF
TGCAGCGTTGAAGAAGGTAACAGGGGGGCCTACGAGCAGTACTTC
>NA|TRBV6-6|TRBJ1-5|NA
CASTEDRSNQPQHF
TGTGCCAGCACCGAAGACAGGTCCAATCAGCCCCAGCATTTT
>NA|TRBV4-3|TRBJ1-1|NA
CASSQDVSQGPHTEAFF
TGCGCCAGCAGCCAAGATGTAAGTCAAGGCCCGCACACTGAAGCTTTCTTT
>TRBD1|TRBV19|TRBJ1-2|NA
CASSIASQGGYGYTF
TGTGCCAGTAGTATAGCATCGCAGGGGGGCTATGGCTACACCTTC
>NA|TRBV27|TRBJ2-7|NA
CASSVGGLPYEQYF
TGTGCCAGCAGTGTCGGGGGCCTTCCCTACGAGCAGTACTTC
>TRBD2|TRBV7-2|TRBJ2-3|NA
CASSLVGLAADTQYF
TGTGCCAGCAGCTTAGTTGGACTAGCGGCAGATACGCAGTATTTT
>NA|TRBV30|TRBJ1-3|few
CAWRNRELSGNTIYF
TGTGCCTGGAGGAACAGGGAATTATCTGGAAACACCATATATTTT
>NA|TRBV5-6|TRBJ2-5|NA
CASSLSEETQYF
TGTGCCAGCAGCTTGTCGGAAGAGACCCAGTACTTC
>NA|TRBV19|TRBJ1-2|NA
CASSRDGNYGYTF
TGTGCCAGTAGCCGGGACGGAAACTATGGCTACACCTTC
>NA|TRBV5-4|TRBJ2-1|NA
CASSVRGPGDNEQFF
TGTGCCAGCTCCGTGCGTGGGCCAGGGGATAATGAGCAGTTCTTC
>NA|TRBV7-2|TRBJ2-5|NA
CASSFNGVQETQYF
TGTGCCAGCAGCTTTAACGGGGTGCAAGAGACCCAGTACTTC
>TRBD2|TRBV9|TRBJ2-2|NA
CASSVSGGATGELFF
TGTGCCAGCAGCGTTAGCGGGGGGGCCACCGGGGAGCTGTTTTTT
>NA|TRBV11-2|TRBJ1-2|NA
CASSPGTHGYTF
TGTGCCAGCAGCCCCGGGACACATGGCTACACCTTC
>NA|TRBV6-6|TRBJ1-3|NA
CASIKDSVSENTIYF
TGTGCCAGCATCAAGGACAGCGTGTCGGAAAACACCATATATTTT
>TRBD1|TRBV19|TRBJ1-5|NA
CASVPGQGFQPQHF
TGTGCCAGCGTCCCGGGACAGGGGTTTCAGCCCCAGCATTTT
>NA|TRBV6-5|TRBJ1-2|NA
CASSYSGRPGVYGYTF
TGTGCCAGCAGTTACTCGGGACGTCCTGGGGTGTATGGCTACACCTTC
>NA|TRBV14|TRBJ2-7|NA
CASSLSGQLSYEQYF
TGTGCCAGCAGCCTCTCGGGACAACTCTCCTACGAGCAGTACTTC
>NA|TRBV5-4|TRBJ2-1|NA
CASSLQVGSYNEQFF
TGTGCCAGCAGCTTGCAGGTGGGGAGCTACAATGAGCAGTTCTTC
>TRBD1|TRBV5-1|TRBJ1-1|NA
CASSLRPPGQVSTEAFF
TGCGCCAGCAGCTTGAGGCCCCCGGGACAGGTATCCACTGAAGCTTTCTTT
>TRBD2|TRBV5-4|TRBJ2-1|NA
CASSPSGGSYNEQFF
TGTGCCAGCAGCCCTAGCGGGGGCTCCTACAATGAGCAGTTCTTC
>TRBD1|TRBV7-8|TRBJ2-2|NA
CASRSTGTWANTGELFF
TGTGCCAGCAGGTCGACAGGGACATGGGCGAACACCGGGGAGCTGTTTTTT
>NA|TRBV29-1|TRBJ2-3|NA
CSVDHQSTDTQYF
TGCAGCGTTGACCACCAGAGCACAGATACGCAGTATTTT
>NA|TRBV2|TRBJ1-5|NA
CASTGGWRNQPQHF
TGTGCCAGCACCGGAGGGTGGCGCAATCAGCCCCAGCATTTT
>TRBD2|TRBV7-7|TRBJ2-3|NA
CASSQLAGALTDTQYF
TGTGCCAGCAGCCAACTAGCGGGAGCCCTCACAGATACGCAGTATTTT
>TRBD1|TRBV7-2|TRBJ1-2|NA
CASSLAGTGQNYGYTF
TGTGCCAGCAGCTTAGCAGGGACAGGGCAAAACTATGGCTACACCTTC
>TRBD1|TRBV14|TRBJ1-1|NA
CASSAYRGLRTEAFF
TGTGCCAGCAGCGCATACAGGGGATTAAGGACTGAAGCTTTCTTT
>NA|TRBV5-4|TRBJ2-2|once
CASSTAAFANTGELFF
TGTGCCAGCAGCACCGCAGCGTTCGCGAACACCGGGGAGCTGTTTTTT
>TRBD1|TRBV12-5|TRBJ1-1|NA
CASAKTGSTEAFF
TGTGCTAGTGCCAAGACAGGGAGCACTGAAGCTTTCTTT
>NA|TRBV5-4|TRBJ1-5|NA
CASSLTPGVNQPQHF
TGTGCCAGCAGCTTGACACCTGGAGTCAATCAGCCCCAGCATTTT
>TRBD1|TRBV29-1|TRBJ2-6|NA
CSVLGQGTGSGANVLTF
TGCAGCGTCCTCGGACAGGGAACAGGTTCTGGGGCCAACGTCCTGACTTTC